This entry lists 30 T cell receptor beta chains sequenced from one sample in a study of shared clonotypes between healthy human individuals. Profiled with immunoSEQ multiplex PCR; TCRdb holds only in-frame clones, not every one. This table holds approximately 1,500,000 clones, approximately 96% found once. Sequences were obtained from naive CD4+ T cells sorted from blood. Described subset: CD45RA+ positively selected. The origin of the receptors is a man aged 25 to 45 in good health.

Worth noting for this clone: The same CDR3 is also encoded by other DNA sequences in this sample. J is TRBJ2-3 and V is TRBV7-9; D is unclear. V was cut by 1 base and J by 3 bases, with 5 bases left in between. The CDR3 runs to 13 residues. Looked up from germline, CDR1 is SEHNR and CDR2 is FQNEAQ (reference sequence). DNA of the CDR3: TGTGCCAGCAGCTTAGGGGTTACAGATACGCAGTATTTT. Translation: CASSLGVTDTQYF.

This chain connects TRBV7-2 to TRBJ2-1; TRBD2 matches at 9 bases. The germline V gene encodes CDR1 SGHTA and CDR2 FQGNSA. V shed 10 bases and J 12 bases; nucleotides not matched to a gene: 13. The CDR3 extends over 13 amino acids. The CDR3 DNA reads TGTGCCATCTCAGGGGTAGCGGGAGTAGGGCAGTTCTTC. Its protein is CAISGVAGVGQFF.

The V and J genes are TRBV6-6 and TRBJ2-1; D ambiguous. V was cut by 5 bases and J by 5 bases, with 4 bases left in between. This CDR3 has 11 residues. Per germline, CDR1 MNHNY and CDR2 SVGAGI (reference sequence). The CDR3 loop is CASSTDNEQFF. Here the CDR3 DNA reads TGTGCCAGCAGTACAGACAATGAGCAGTTCTTC.

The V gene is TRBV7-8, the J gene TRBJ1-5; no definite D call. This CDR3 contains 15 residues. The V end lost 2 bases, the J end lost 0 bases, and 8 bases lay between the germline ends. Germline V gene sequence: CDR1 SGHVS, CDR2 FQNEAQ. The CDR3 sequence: CASSLLGYSNQPQHF. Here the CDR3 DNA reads TGTGCCAGCAGCTTACTGGGATATAGCAATCAGCCCCAGCATTTT.

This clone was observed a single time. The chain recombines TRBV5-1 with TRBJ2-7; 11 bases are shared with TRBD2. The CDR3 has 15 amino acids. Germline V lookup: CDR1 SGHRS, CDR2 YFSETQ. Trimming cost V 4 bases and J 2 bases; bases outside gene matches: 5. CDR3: CASSAGTSGAYEQYF. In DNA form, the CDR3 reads TGCGCCAGCAGCGCCGGGACTAGCGGCGCCTACGAGCAGTACTTC.

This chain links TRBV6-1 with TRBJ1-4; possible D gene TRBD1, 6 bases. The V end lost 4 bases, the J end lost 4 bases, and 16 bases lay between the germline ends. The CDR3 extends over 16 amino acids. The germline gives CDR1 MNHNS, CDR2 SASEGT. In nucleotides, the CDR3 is TGTGCCAGCAGTGTTCGACAGGCTGCACTTAATGAAAAACTGTTTTTT. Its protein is CASSVRQAALNEKLFF.

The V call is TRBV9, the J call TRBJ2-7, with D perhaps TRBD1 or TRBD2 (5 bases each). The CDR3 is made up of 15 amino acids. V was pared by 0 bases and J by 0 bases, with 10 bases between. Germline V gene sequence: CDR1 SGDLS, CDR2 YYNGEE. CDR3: CASSVVPGPSYEQYF. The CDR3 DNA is TGTGCCAGCAGCGTAGTCCCGGGACCCTCCTACGAGCAGTACTTC.

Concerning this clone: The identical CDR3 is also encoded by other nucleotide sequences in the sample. This chain's CDR3 is CASSPKTGNYGYTF. DNA of the CDR3: TGTGCCAGCTCACCTAAGACAGGAAACTATGGCTACACCTTC. This chain uses TRBV18 with TRBJ1-2; TRBD1 is a possible D gene (6 bases). Germline loops: CDR1 KGHSH, CDR2 LQKENI. With 3 bases removed from V and 2 bases from J, the gap between germline ends came to 10 bases. This CDR3 region has 14 residues.

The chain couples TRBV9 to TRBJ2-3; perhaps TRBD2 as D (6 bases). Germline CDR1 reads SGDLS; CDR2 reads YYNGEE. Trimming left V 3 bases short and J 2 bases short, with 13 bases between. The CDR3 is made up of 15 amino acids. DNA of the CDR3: TGTGCCAGCAGCGCTTCCGGGAGCTTCACAGATACGCAGTATTTT. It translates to CASSASGSFTDTQYF. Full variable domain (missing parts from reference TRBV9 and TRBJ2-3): DSGVTQTPKHLITATGQRVTLRCSPRSGDLSVYWYQQSLDQGLQFLIQYYNGEERAKGNILERFSAQQFPDLHSELNLSSLELGDSALYFCASSASGSFTDTQYFGPGTRLTVL.

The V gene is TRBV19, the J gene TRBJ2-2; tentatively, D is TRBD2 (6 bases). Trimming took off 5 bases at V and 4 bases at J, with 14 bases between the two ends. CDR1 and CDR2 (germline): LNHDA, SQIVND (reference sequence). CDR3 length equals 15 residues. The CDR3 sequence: CASSFGRGFTGELFF. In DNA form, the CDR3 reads TGTGCCAGTAGTTTTGGGCGGGGTTTCACCGGGGAGCTGTTTTTT.

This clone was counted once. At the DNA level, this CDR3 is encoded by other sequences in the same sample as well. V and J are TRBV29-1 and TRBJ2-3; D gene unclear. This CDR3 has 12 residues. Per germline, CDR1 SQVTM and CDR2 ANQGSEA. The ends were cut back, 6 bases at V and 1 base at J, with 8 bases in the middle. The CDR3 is CSVGSGTDTQYF. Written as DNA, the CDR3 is TGCAGCGTGGGGTCGGGCACAGATACGCAGTATTTT.

DNA for the CDR3: TGCGCCAGCAGCCAAACCCCCTCAAGGGCGGGGAACACTGAAGCTTTCTTT. Translating it yields CASSQTPSRAGNTEAFF. The chain uses TRBV4-3 and TRBJ1-1; D is ambiguous. This CDR3 spans 17 amino acids. The V and J ends lost 2 bases and 1 base respectively, with 17 bases between them. Per germline, CDR1 LGHNA and CDR2 YSLEER.

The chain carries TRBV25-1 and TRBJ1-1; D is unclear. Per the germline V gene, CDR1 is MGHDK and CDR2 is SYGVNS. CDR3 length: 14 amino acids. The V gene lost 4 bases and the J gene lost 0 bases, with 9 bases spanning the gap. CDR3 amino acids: CASSVSVMNTEAFF. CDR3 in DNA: TGTGCCAGCAGTGTTTCGGTGATGAACACTGAAGCTTTCTTT. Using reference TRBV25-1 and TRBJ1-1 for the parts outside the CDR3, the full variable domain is EADIYQTPRYLVIGTGKKITLECSQTMGHDKMYWYQQDPGMELHLIHYSYGVNSTEKGDLSSESTVSRIRTEHFPLTLESARPSHTSQYLCASSVSVMNTEAFFGQGTRLTVV.

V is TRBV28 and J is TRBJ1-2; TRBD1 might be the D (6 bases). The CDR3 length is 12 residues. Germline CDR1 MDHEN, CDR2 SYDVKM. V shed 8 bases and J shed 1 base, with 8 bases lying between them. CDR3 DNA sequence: TGTGCCAGCGAGGGGGTTAACTATGGCTACACCTTC. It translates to CASEGVNYGYTF.

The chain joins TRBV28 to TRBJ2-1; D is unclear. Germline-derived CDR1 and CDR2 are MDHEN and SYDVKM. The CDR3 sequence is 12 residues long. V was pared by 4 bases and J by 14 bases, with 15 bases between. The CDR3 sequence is CASSYLDHGEFF. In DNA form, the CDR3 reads TGTGCCAGCAGTTATCTGGACCACGGTGAGTTCTTC.

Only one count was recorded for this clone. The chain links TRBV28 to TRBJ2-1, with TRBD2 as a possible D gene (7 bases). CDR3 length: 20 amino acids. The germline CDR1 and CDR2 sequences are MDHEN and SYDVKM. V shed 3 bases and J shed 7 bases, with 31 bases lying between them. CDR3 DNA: TGTGCCAGCAGTTTTGGGTCCCGGGCGGCTGGGAGGGGGTCACAGAATGAGCAGTTCTTC. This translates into CASSFGSRAAGRGSQNEQFF.

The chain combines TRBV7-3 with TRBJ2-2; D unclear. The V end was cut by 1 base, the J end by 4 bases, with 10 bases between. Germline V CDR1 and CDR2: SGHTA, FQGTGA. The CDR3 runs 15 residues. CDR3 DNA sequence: TGTGCCAGCAGCTTAATGAGCGTGGGCACCGGGGAGCTGTTTTTT. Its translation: CASSLMSVGTGELFF.

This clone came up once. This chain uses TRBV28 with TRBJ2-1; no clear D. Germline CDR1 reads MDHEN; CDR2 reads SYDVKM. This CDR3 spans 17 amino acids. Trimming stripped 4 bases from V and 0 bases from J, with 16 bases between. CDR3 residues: CASSSANPARSYNEQFF. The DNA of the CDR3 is TGTGCCAGCAGTTCAGCCAACCCGGCCCGCTCCTACAATGAGCAGTTCTTC.

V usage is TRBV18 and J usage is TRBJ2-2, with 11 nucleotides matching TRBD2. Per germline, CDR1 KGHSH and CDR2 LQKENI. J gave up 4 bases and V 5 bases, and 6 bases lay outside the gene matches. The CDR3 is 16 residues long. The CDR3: CASSSTSGGRTGELFF. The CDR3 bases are TGTGCCAGCTCATCAACTAGCGGGGGACGCACCGGGGAGCTGTTTTTT.

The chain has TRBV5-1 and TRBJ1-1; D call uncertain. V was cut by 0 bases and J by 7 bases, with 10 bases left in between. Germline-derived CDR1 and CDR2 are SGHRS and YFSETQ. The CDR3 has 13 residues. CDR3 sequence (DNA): TGCGCCAGCAGCTTGGGTCGTCGGAATGAAGCTTTCTTT. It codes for CASSLGRRNEAFF.

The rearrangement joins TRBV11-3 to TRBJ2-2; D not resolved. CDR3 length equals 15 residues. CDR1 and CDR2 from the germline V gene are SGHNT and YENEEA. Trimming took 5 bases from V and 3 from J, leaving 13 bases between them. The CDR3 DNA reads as TGTGCCAGCAGCGTAACGTTAGGTTACACCGGGGAGCTGTTTTTT. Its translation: CASSVTLGYTGELFF.

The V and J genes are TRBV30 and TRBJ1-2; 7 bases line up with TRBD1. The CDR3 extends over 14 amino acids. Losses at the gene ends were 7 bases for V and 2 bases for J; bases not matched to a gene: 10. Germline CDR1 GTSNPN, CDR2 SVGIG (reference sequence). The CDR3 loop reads CAFTLQGLNYGYTF. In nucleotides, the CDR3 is TGTGCCTTTACCTTACAGGGGCTCAACTATGGCTACACCTTC.

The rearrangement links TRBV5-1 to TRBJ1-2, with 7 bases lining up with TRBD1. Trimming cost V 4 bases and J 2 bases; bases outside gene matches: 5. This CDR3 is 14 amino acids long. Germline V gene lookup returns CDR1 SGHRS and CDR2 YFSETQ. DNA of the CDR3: TGCGCCAGCAGCCAGGAGGGGGCAAACTATGGCTACACCTTC. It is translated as CASSQEGANYGYTF.

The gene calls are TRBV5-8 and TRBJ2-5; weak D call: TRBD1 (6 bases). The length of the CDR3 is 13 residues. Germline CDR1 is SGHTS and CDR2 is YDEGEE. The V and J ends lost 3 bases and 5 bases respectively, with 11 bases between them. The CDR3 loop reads CASSSQGRETQYF. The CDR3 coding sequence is TGTGCCAGCAGCTCCCAGGGGCGGGAGACCCAGTACTTC.

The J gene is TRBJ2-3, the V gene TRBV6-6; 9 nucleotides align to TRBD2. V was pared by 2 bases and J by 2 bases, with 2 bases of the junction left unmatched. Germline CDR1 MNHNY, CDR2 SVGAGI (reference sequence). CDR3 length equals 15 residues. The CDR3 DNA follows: TGTGCCAGCAGTTACCTAGCGGGACCCACAGATACGCAGTATTTT. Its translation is CASSYLAGPTDTQYF.

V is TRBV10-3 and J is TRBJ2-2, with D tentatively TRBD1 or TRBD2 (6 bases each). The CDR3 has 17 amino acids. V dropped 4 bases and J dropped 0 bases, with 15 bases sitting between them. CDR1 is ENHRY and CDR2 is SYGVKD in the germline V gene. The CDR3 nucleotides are TGTGCCATCAGTGGGGCCCCAAGGGGGGCGAACACCGGGGAGCTGTTTTTT. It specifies CAISGAPRGANTGELFF.

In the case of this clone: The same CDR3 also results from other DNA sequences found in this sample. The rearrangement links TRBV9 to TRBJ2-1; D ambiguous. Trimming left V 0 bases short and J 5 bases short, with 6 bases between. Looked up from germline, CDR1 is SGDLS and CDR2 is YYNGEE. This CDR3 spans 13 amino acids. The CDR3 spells CASSVGLHNEQFF. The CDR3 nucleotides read TGTGCCAGCAGCGTAGGCCTTCACAATGAGCAGTTCTTC.

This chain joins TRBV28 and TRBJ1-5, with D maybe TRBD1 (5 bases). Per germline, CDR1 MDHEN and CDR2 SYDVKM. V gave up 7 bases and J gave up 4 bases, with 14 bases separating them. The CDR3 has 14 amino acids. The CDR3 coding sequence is TGTGCCAGCAACCCCCCGGCAGGGAATCAGCCCCAGCATTTT. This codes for CASNPPAGNQPQHF.

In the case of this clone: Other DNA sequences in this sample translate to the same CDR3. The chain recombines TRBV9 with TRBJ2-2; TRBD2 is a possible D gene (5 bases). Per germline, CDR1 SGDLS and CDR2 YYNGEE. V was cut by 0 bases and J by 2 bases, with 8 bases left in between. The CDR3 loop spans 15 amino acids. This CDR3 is CASSVAGLNTGELFF. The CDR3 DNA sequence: TGTGCCAGCAGCGTAGCGGGGTTAAACACCGGGGAGCTGTTTTTT.

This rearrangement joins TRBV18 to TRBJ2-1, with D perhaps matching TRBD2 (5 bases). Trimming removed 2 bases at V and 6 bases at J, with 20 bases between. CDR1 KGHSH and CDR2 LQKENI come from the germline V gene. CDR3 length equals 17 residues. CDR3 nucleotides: TGTGCCAGCTCACCAGTCCGTGGGGAGTTGTCTATCAATGAGCAGTTCTTC. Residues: CASSPVRGELSINEQFF.